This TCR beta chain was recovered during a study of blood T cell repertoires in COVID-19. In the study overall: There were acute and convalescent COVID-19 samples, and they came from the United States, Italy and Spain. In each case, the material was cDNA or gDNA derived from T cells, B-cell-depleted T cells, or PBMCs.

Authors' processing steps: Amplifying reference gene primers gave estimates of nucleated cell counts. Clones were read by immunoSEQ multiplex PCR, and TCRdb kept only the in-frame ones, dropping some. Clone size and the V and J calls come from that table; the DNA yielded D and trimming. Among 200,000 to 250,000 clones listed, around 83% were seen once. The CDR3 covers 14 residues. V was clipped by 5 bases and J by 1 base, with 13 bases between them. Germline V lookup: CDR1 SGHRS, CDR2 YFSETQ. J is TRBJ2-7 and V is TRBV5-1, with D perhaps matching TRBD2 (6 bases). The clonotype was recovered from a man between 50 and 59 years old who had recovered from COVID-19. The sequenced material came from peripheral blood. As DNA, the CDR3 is TGCGCCAGCAGGGAGGGCCTTGGTTCCTACGAGCAGTACTTC. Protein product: CASREGLGSYEQYF.